A single T cell receptor (beta chain) is shown here with its context. The entry originates in a study of blood T cell repertoires in COVID-19. The CDR3 is 12 residues long. The junction had 4 bases not matched to a gene; V was cut back by 6 bases and J by 8 bases. The germline gives CDR1 WSHSY, CDR2 SAAADI. Authors' data handling: Using reference gene primer amplification, nucleated cell counts were estimated. Clones were sequenced by immunoSEQ multiplex PCR, and TCRdb holds only the in-frame ones, with some missing. D and trimming were read from the DNA, whereas the V and J calls and clone size are those reported in that table. The sample includes 150,000 to 190,000 clones, 70% to 90% of them seen just once.

The V gene is TRBV10-2, the J gene TRBJ1-2, with 9 bases fitting TRBD1. The sample consisted of peripheral blood. The sequence derives from a woman aged 55-75 years with COVID-19, enrolled during active disease. The CDR3 sequence: CASRTGGNGYTF. CDR3 DNA: TGCGCCAGCAGAACAGGGGGCAACGGCTACACCTTC.